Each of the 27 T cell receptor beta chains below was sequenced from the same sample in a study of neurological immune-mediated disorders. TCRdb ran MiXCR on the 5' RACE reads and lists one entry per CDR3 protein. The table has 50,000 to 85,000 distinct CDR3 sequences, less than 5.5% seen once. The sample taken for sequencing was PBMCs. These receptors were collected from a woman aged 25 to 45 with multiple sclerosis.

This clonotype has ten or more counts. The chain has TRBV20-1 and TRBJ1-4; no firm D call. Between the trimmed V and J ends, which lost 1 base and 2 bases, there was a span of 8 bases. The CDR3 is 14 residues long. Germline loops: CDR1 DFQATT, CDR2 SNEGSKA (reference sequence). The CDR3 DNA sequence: TGCAGTGCTAGAGTACGGCTGACTAATGAAAAACTGTTTTTT. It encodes CSARVRLTNEKLFF.

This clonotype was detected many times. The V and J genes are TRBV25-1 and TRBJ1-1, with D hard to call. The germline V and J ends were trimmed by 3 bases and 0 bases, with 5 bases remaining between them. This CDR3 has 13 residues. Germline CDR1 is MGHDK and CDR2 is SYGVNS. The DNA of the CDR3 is TGTGCCAGCAGTGAGCTTGTGAACACTGAAGCTTTCTTT. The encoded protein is CASSELVNTEAFF.

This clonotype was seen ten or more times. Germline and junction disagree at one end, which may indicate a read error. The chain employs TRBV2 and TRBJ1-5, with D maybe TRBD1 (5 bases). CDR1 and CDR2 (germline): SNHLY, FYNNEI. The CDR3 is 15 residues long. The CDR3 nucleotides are TGTGCCAGCAAAATGACAGATGTTCTCAATCAGCCCCAGAATTTT. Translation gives CASKMTDVLNQPQNF. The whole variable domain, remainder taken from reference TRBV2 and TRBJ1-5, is EPEVTQTPSHQVTQMGQEVILRCVPISNHLYFYWYRQILGQKVEFLVSFYNNEISEKSEIFDDQFSVERPDGSNFTLKIRSTKLEDSAMYFCASKMTDVLNQPQNFGDGTRLSIL.

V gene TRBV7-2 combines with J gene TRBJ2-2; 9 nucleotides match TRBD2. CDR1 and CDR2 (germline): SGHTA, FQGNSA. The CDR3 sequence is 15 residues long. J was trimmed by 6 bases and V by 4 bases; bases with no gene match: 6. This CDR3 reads CASSWGSGGAGELFF. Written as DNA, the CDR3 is TGTGCCAGCAGCTGGGGTAGCGGGGGCGCCGGGGAGCTGTTTTTT.

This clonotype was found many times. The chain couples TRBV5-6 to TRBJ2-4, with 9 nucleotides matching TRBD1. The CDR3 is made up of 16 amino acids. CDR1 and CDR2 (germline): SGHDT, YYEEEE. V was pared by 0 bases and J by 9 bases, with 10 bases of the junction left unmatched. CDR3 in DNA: TGTGCCAGCAGCTTGGATCCGACAGGGGGTTATGGCATTCAGTACTTC. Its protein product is CASSLDPTGGYGIQYF.

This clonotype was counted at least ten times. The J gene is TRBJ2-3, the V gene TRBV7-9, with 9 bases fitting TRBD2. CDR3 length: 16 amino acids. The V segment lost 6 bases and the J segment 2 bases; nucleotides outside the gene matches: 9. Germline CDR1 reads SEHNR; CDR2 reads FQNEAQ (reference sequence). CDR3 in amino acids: CASSRSERGDTDTQYF. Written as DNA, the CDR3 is TGTGCCAGCAGTCGCTCAGAGCGGGGGGACACAGATACGCAGTATTTT.

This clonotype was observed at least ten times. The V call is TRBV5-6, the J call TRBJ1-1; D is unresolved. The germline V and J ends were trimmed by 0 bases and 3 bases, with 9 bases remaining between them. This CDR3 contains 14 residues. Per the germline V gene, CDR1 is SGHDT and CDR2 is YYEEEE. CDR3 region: CASSLGLRDTEAFF. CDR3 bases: TGTGCCAGCAGCTTGGGGCTGAGGGACACTGAAGCTTTCTTT.

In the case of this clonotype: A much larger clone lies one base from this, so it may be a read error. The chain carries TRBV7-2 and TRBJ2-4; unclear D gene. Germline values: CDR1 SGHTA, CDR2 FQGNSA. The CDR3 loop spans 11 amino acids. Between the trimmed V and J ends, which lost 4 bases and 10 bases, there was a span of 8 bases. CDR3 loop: CASSSREIQYF. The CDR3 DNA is TGTGCCAGCAGCTCGAGAGAAATTCAGTACTTC.

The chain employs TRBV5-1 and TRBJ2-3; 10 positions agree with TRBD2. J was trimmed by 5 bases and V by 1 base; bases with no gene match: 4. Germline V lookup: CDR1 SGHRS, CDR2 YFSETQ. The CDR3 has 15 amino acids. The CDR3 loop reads CASSLTSGVGDTQYF. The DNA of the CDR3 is TGCGCCAGCAGCTTGACTAGCGGGGTGGGAGATACGCAGTATTTT.

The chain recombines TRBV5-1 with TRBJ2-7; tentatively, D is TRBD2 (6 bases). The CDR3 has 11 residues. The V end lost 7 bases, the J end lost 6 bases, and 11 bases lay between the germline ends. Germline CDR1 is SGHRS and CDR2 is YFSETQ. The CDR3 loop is CASGLGGEQYF. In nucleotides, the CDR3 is TGCGCCAGCGGCCTGGGGGGCGAGCAGTACTTC.

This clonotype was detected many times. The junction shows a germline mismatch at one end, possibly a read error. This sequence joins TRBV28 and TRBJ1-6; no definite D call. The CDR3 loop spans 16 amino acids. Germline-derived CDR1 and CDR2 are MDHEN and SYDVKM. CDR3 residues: CASSSAADSYNSPLNF. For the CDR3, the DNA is TGTGCCAGCAGTTCCGCGGCCGACTCCTATAATTCACCCCTCAACTTT.

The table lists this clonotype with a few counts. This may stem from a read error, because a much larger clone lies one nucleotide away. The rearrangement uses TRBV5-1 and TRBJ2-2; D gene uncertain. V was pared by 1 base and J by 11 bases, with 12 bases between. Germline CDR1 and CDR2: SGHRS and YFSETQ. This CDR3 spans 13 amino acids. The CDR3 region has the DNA TGCGCCAGCAGCTTGACCCCTTCGACTGAGCTGTTTTTT. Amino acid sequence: CASSLTPSTELFF.

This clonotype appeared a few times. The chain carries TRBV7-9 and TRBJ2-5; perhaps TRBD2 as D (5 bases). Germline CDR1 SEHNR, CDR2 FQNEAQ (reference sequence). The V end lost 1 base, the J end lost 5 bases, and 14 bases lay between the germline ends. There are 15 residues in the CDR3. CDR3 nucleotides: TGTGCCAGCAGCTTAGAAGCGGTCCAAGCGGAGACCCAGTACTTC. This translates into CASSLEAVQAETQYF.

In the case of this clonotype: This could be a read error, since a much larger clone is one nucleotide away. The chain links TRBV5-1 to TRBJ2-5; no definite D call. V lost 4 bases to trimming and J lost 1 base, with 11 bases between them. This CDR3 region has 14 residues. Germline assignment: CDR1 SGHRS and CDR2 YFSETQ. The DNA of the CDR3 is TGCGCCAGCAGCACCGGAAAGGGCCAAGAGACCCAGTACTTC. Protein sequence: CASSTGKGQETQYF.

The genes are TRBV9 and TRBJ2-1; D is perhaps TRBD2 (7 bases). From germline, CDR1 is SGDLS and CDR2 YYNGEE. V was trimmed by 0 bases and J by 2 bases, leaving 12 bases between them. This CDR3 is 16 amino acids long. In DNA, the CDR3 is TGTGCCAGCAGCGTAGGACGGGGGGCCGCCTACAATGAGCAGTTCTTC. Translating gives CASSVGRGAAYNEQFF. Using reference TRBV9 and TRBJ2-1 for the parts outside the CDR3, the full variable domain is DSGVTQTPKHLITATGQRVTLRCSPRSGDLSVYWYQQSLDQGLQFLIQYYNGEERAKGNILERFSAQQFPDLHSELNLSSLELGDSALYFCASSVGRGAAYNEQFFGPGTRLTVL.

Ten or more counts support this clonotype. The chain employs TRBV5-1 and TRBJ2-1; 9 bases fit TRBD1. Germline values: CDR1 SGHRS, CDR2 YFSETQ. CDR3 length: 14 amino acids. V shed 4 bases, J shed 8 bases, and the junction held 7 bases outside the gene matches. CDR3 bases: TGCGCCAGCAGCATAAGACAGGGGGGCGATGAGCAGTTCTTC. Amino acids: CASSIRQGGDEQFF.

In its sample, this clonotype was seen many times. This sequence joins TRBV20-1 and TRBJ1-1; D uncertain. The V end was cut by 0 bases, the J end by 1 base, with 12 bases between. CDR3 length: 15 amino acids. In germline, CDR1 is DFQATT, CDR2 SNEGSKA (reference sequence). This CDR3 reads CSARDLAAKNTEAFF. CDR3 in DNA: TGCAGTGCTAGAGATCTGGCAGCCAAGAACACTGAAGCTTTCTTT.

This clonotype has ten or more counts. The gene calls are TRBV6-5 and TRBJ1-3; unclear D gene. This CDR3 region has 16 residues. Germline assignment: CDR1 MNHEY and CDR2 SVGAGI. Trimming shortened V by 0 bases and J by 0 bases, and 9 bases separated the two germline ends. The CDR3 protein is CASSYSWILSGNTIYF. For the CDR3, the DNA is TGTGCCAGCAGTTACTCCTGGATTCTCTCTGGAAACACCATATATTTT.

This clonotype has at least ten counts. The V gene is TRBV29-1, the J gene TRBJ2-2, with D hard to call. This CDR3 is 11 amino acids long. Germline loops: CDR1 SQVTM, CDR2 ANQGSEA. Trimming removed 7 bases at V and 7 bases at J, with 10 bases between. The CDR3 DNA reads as TGCAGCGGGGATGCGTTCGGGGAGCTGTTTTTT. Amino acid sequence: CSGDAFGELFF.

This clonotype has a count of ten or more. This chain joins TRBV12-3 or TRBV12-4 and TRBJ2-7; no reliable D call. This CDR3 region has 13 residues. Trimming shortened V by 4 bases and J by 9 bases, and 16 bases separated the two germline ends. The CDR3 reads CASSSNRWSVQYF. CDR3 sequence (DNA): TGTGCCAGCAGTTCCAACCGCTGGAGCGTGCAGTACTTC.

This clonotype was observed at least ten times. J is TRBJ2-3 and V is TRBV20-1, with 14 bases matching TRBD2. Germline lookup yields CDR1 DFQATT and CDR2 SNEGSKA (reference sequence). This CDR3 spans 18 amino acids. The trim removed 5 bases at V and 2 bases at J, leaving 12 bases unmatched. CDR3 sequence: CSAWTSGGRDTNTDTQYF. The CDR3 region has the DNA TGCAGTGCTTGGACTAGCGGGGGGAGGGACACCAACACAGATACGCAGTATTTT.

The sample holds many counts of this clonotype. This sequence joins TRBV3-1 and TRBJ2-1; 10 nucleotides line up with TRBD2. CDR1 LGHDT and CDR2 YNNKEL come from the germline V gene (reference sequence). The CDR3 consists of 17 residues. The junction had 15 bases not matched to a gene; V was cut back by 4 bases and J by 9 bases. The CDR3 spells CASSPLDWLAGVGEQFF. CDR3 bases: TGTGCCAGCAGCCCGTTAGACTGGCTAGCGGGGGTGGGTGAGCAGTTCTTC.

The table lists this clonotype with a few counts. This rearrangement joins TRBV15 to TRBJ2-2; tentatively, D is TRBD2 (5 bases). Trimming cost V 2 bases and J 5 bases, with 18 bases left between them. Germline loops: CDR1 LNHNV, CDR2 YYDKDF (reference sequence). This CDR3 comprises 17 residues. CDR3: CATSRHPIESGTGELFF. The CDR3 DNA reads TGTGCCACCAGCAGACACCCTATAGAGTCGGGGACCGGGGAGCTGTTTTTT.

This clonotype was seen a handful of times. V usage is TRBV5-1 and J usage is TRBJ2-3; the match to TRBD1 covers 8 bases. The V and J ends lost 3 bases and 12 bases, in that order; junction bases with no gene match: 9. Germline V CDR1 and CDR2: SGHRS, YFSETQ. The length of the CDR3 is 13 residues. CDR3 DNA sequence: TGCGCCAGCAGCTGGGGACAGGCGGAGGGTCAGTATTTT. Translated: CASSWGQAEGQYF. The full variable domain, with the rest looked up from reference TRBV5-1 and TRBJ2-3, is KAGVTQTPRYLIKTRGQQVTLSCSPISGHRSVSWYQQTPGQGLQFLFEYFSETQRNKGNFPGRFSGRQFSNSRSEMNVSTLELGDSALYLCASSWGQAEGQYFGPGTRLTVL.

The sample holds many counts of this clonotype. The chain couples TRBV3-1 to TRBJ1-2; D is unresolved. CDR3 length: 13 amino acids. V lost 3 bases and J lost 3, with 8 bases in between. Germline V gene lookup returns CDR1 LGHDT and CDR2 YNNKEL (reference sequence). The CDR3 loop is CASSQRAHYGYTF. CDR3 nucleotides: TGTGCCAGCAGCCAGCGGGCCCACTATGGCTACACCTTC.

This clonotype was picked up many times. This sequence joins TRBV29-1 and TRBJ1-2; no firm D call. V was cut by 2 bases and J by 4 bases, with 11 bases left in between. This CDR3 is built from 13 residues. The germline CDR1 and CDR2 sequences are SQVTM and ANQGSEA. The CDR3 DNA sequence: TGCAGCGTTGAAAAAGGCAGGATCTATGGCTACACCTTC. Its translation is CSVEKGRIYGYTF.

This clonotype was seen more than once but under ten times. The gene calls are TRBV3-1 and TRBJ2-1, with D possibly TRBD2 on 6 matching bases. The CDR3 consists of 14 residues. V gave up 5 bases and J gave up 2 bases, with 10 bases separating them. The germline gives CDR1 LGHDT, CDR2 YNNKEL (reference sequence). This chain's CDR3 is CASSYPSAYNEQFF. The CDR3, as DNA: TGTGCCAGCAGCTACCCTAGCGCCTACAATGAGCAGTTCTTC.